A selection of T cell receptor beta chains follows, all from one sample in a study of T-cell reconstitution after alpha-beta-depleted transplantation in children. Each CDR3 protein is one row after TCRdb ran MiXCR on the PCR reads. This table has some 240,000 distinct CDR3 sequences, around 11% appearing once. The sample was PBMCs from the stem cell graft donor, taken from the stem cell graft. These receptors were obtained from a human donor who donated a stem cell graft to a child with acute lymphoblastic leukemia. CDR3s include the opening cysteine and the closing phenylalanine or tryptophan. The order of the fields is J gene, V gene, CDR3 length, clone size, D gene, CDR3 protein, CDR3 DNA. A D gene is named only where the DNA matches it firmly. Only part of the rows carry a size: once, few, many, or a class if the clone is expanded.

>TRBJ1-2|TRBV12-3/TRBV12-4|14|-|TRBD1
CASTRRQGDYGYTF
TGTGCCAGCACCAGGAGACAGGGGGACTATGGCTACACCTTC
>TRBJ1-2|TRBV7-8|18|-|-
CASSRTGQRWFGNYGYTF
TGTGCCAGCAGCCGGACGGGGCAGCGGTGGTTCGGGAACTATGGCTACACCTTC
>TRBJ2-1|TRBV20-1|18|many|TRBD2
CSARGWGLAGDRYNEQFF
TGCAGTGCTAGAGGTTGGGGACTAGCGGGGGACCGCTACAATGAGCAGTTCTTC
>TRBJ2-3|TRBV28|14|many|TRBD1
CASGEGARTDTQYF
TGTGCCAGCGGTGAGGGGGCTCGCACAGATACGCAGTATTTT
>TRBJ1-1|TRBV6-1|13|many|-
CASRGPMNTEAFF
TGTGCCAGCAGGGGACCCATGAACACTGAAGCTTTCTTT
>TRBJ1-5|TRBV28|15|many|TRBD1
CASSWGGQGNQPQHF
TGTGCCAGCAGTTGGGGTGGACAGGGAAATCAGCCCCAGCATTTT
>TRBJ2-5|TRBV11-2|15|many|-
CASSSTGATQETQYF
TGTGCCAGCAGCTCAACCGGGGCTACACAAGAGACCCAGTACTTC
>TRBJ1-1|TRBV10-1|14|many|-
CASSESQGSTEAFF
TGCGCCAGCAGTGAGTCGCAGGGCAGCACTGAAGCTTTCTTT
>TRBJ1-1|TRBV6-2/TRBV6-3|15|many|-
CASSYLSPGRVEAFF
TGTGCCAGCAGTTACCTATCGCCGGGACGGGTTGAAGCTTTCTTT
>TRBJ2-2|TRBV7-8|19|many|TRBD2
CASSFDPLAGGQNTGELFF
TGTGCCAGCAGCTTTGACCCGCTAGCGGGAGGACAAAACACCGGGGAGCTGTTTTTT
>TRBJ2-7|TRBV4-2|16|many|TRBD1
CASSQQDRGGTYEQYF
TGTGCCAGCAGCCAACAGGACAGGGGGGGCACCTACGAGCAGTACTTC
>TRBJ2-3|TRBV19|16|-|TRBD1
CASSISAGKGADTQYF
TGTGCCAGTAGTATTTCGGCTGGCAAGGGGGCGGATACGCAGTATTTT
>TRBJ1-1|TRBV14|13|many|-
CASSHTRNTEAFF
TGTGCCAGCAGCCATACACGGAACACTGAAGCTTTCTTT
>TRBJ2-1|TRBV29-1|14|-|-
CSVLGVAQNNEQFF
TGCAGCGTTCTAGGAGTCGCGCAGAACAATGAGCAGTTCTTC
>TRBJ2-3|TRBV19|13|many|TRBD2
CATRLASTDTQYF
TGTGCCACCCGACTAGCGAGCACAGATACGCAGTATTTT
>TRBJ2-7|TRBV11-1|15|many|TRBD1
CASSLGQGATYEQYF
TGTGCCAGCAGCTTGGGACAGGGGGCAACCTACGAGCAGTACTTC
>TRBJ2-5|TRBV7-2|16|many|TRBD2
CASSLAASGGQETQYF
TGTGCCAGCAGCTTAGCGGCTAGCGGAGGCCAAGAGACCCAGTACTTC
>TRBJ1-5|TRBV12-3/TRBV12-4|17|many|-
CASSFYEGAYSNQPQHF
TGTGCCAGCAGTTTTTATGAAGGAGCGTATAGCAATCAGCCCCAGCATTTT
>TRBJ2-7|TRBV4-2|15|many|-
CASSQAPGTSYEQYF
TGTGCCAGCAGCCAAGCCCCGGGAACATCCTACGAGCAGTACTTC
>TRBJ1-4|TRBV12-3/TRBV12-4|16|many|TRBD1
CASTQGTEGTNEKLFF
TGTGCCAGCACTCAGGGGACAGAAGGAACTAATGAAAAACTGTTTTTT
>TRBJ1-1|TRBV28|15|many|TRBD1
CASSFWTGGKTEAFF
TGTGCCAGCAGTTTCTGGACAGGGGGCAAGACTGAAGCTTTCTTT
>TRBJ2-1|TRBV20-1|15|many|TRBD2
CSADSEAGVYNEQFF
TGCAGTGCCGATTCCGAAGCGGGAGTTTACAATGAGCAGTTCTTC
>TRBJ1-5|TRBV7-8|16|-|-
CASSSAAGSSSQPQHF
TGTGCCAGCAGCTCAGCCGCAGGGAGCTCGAGTCAGCCCCAGCATTTT
>TRBJ1-1|TRBV28|13|few|-
CASSLQRVAEAFF
TGTGCCAGCAGTTTACAGCGTGTCGCTGAAGCTTTCTTT
>TRBJ1-5|TRBV12-3/TRBV12-4|14|many|TRBD1
CASMAGGADWPQHF
TGTGCCAGCATGGCAGGGGGGGCGGATTGGCCCCAGCATTTT
>TRBJ2-1|TRBV20-1|13|many|-
CSVREKDYNEQFF
TGCAGTGTTCGAGAAAAGGACTACAATGAGCAGTTCTTC
>TRBJ2-1|TRBV28|16|many|TRBD1
CASSPQGQGAAYEQFF
TGTGCCAGCAGTCCCCAAGGACAGGGGGCTGCGTATGAGCAGTTCTTC
>TRBJ2-1|TRBV7-2|16|many|-
CASSSPPVGRRNEQFF
TGTGCCAGCAGCTCCCCCCCGGTTGGGAGGCGCAATGAGCAGTTCTTC
>TRBJ2-7|TRBV29-1|13|-|TRBD1
CSVMGQGYHEQYF
TGCAGCGTGATGGGACAGGGATACCACGAGCAGTACTTC
>TRBJ2-2|TRBV12-3/TRBV12-4|14|few|-
CASTRNANTGELFF
TGTGCCAGCACCCGGAACGCGAACACCGGGGAGCTGTTTTTT
>TRBJ2-4|TRBV20-1|12|-|TRBD2
CSASTSENIQYF
TGCAGTGCTAGTACTAGCGAAAACATTCAGTACTTC
>TRBJ1-2|TRBV5-1|16|many|-
CASSLRQAPRHYGYTF
TGCGCCAGCAGCTTGCGACAGGCTCCTCGTCACTATGGCTACACCTTC
>TRBJ2-5|TRBV5-1|14|many|-
CASSLGPYQETQYF
TGCGCCAGCAGCTTGGGACCGTACCAAGAGACCCAGTACTTC
>TRBJ2-3|TRBV15|16|many|-
CATSRVVRVGADTQYF
TGTGCCACCAGCAGAGTGGTGAGGGTCGGGGCAGATACGCAGTATTTT
>TRBJ1-5|TRBV6-1|14|many|TRBD1
CASSGTGNNQPQHF
TGTGCCAGCAGCGGGACAGGAAACAATCAGCCCCAGCATTTT